This entry describes one TCR beta chain. The source of the sample is a study of shared T cell receptors in the human thymus. Produced via immunoSEQ multiplex PCR; TCRdb's table is partial and in-frame only. The table has hundreds of thousands of clones, roughly 90% seen once. The CDR3 totals 15 residues. V lost 0 bases and J 0 bases, leaving 9 bases between the germline ends. Germline loops: CDR1 SEHNR, CDR2 FQNEAQ (reference sequence). These records were also assigned to another study, of human thymus T cells. That source notes: Healthy Finnish infants undergoing corrective surgery for congenital heart defects were the donors.

The sequencing sample was made of thymocytes. The chain employs TRBV7-9 and TRBJ2-7; maybe TRBD1 (5 bases). The sequence was obtained from a boy in the first two years of life with a congenital heart defect. The CDR3 nucleotides read TGTGCCAGCAGCTTAGCGAACAGGTACTCCTACGAGCAGTACTTC. Amino acids: CASSLANRYSYEQYF.